The rows below give T cell receptor beta chains drawn from one sample of a study of T cell responses to AZD1222 COVID-19 vaccine. Measured with immunoSEQ multiplex PCR; TCRdb has only the in-frame clones, and not every one. The data show around 160,000 clones, with 75% to 85% seen just once and 4.1% held by the top ten. The sequenced sample was peripheral blood, obtained on day 0 of MenACWY control vaccination. The receptor set was obtained from an adult in good health. Both conserved end residues are part of each CDR3. The D gene is left open where the match is weak. The size entry is marked missing in some rows and otherwise reads once, few, many or a size class.

TRBJ1-6	TRBD1	TRBV10-1	NA	TGCGCCAGCAGTGAGCCTTTTTGGGACAGGCCTAATTCACCCCTCCACTTT	CASSEPFWDRPNSPLHF
TRBJ1-5	NA	TRBV15	NA	TGTGCCACCAGCAGAGATTACCCAGGGAATAGCAATCAGCCCCAGCATTTT	CATSRDYPGNSNQPQHF
TRBJ1-5	TRBD1	TRBV6-5	NA	TGTGCCAGCAGCCGACCGGGACAGGGCCATCAGCCCCAGCATTTT	CASSRPGQGHQPQHF
TRBJ2-1	NA	TRBV20-1	NA	TGCAGTGCAACCAGGGAGGATGAGCAGTTCTTC	CSATREDEQFF
TRBJ1-2	TRBD1	TRBV7-6	NA	TGTGCCAGCAGCCCGACAGGGAACTATGGCTACACCTTC	CASSPTGNYGYTF
TRBJ2-7	TRBD1	TRBV27	once	TGTGCCAGCAGTTTCCGCACAGGGGCAGACGAGCAGTACTTC	CASSFRTGADEQYF
TRBJ1-2	TRBD1	TRBV14	NA	TGTGCCAGCAGCCTGGGGACAGCCACTAACTATGGCTACACCTTC	CASSLGTATNYGYTF
TRBJ2-5	NA	TRBV7-2	NA	TGTGCCAGCAGCCGCCAACCGGGACGGGAAGAGACCCAGTACTTC	CASSRQPGREETQYF
TRBJ2-1	TRBD2	TRBV7-8	NA	TGTGCCAGCAGCTTAAGCGGGGGGGCTCAAAATGAGCAGTTCTTC	CASSLSGGAQNEQFF
TRBJ1-1	NA	TRBV12-3/TRBV12-4	few	TGTGCCAGCAGTTTAGGAGGGCAAGCTTTCTTT	CASSLGGQAFF
TRBJ2-1	TRBD2	TRBV11-2	NA	TGTGCCAGCAGTTCCGGACTAGCGGGGGGGCATAATGAGCAGTTCTTC	CASSSGLAGGHNEQFF
TRBJ1-1	NA	TRBV5-1	NA	TGCGCCAGCAGCTTGGTTTCCGGGGTCGGTGCTTTCTTT	CASSLVSGVGAFF
TRBJ2-7	NA	TRBV6-5	NA	TGTGCCAGCAGTTACTCTTTCGACGACCTATTCTACGAGCAGTACTTC	CASSYSFDDLFYEQYF
TRBJ2-7	TRBD1	TRBV10-3	NA	TGTGCCATCAGGACCGGGACAGGAGCCTACGAGCAGTACTTC	CAIRTGTGAYEQYF
TRBJ2-3	TRBD1	TRBV18	NA	TGTGCCAGCTCACCACCAGGAAGACAGGGAGGCACAGATACGCAGTATTTT	CASSPPGRQGGTDTQYF
TRBJ2-5	NA	TRBV29-1	NA	TGCAGCGTTGGGGCAGTAGAGTCGGAGACCCAGTACTTC	CSVGAVESETQYF
TRBJ2-2	TRBD1	TRBV5-4	NA	TGTGCCAGCAGCTCGACAGGGTGGGGGACCGGGGAGCTGTTTTTT	CASSSTGWGTGELFF
TRBJ1-5	NA	TRBV30	NA	TGTGCCTGGAGTCGCCGGGGCAACCAGCCCCAGCATTTT	CAWSRRGNQPQHF
TRBJ1-1	NA	TRBV7-2	NA	TGTGCCAGCAGCTTAACTTTGGGGTACACTGAAGCTTTCTTT	CASSLTLGYTEAFF
TRBJ1-3	NA	TRBV19	NA	TGTGCCAGTAGTCCGGGTAGTACATCTGGAAACACCATATATTTT	CASSPGSTSGNTIYF
TRBJ2-7	TRBD1	TRBV4-1	NA	TGCGCCAGCAGCCAAAGTGAAAGCCAGGGGGTATACGAGCAGTACTTC	CASSQSESQGVYEQYF
TRBJ1-1	NA	TRBV7-6	NA	TGTGCCAGCAGCTCTGGGACAACCACTGAAGCTTTCTTT	CASSSGTTTEAFF
TRBJ1-6	NA	TRBV7-9	NA	TGTGCCAGCAGCCCTCCGGGTCTGCGGAATTCACCCCTCCACTTT	CASSPPGLRNSPLHF
TRBJ2-7	TRBD2	TRBV3-1/TRBV3-2	NA	TGTGCCAGCAGCCGAAGACTAGCGGGGGGGCAGGAGCAGTACTTC	CASSRRLAGGQEQYF
TRBJ2-4	NA	TRBV5-1	NA	TGCGCCAGCAGCTTGGGGGGTGGTCTGGCCAAAAACATTCAGTACTTC	CASSLGGGLAKNIQYF
TRBJ1-2	TRBD1	TRBV7-9	NA	TGTGCCAGCAGCACGCTTATAATCCGGGACAGGAGCTATGGCTACACCTTC	CASSTLIIRDRSYGYTF
TRBJ1-5	NA	TRBV14	NA	TGTGCCAGCAGCGACAGTTTCAATCAGCCCCAGCATTTT	CASSDSFNQPQHF
TRBJ2-1	NA	TRBV14	NA	TGTGCCAGCAGCCAAGCAGGGGCCCAGGCCAATGAGCAGTTCTTC	CASSQAGAQANEQFF
TRBJ1-1	TRBD1	TRBV18	NA	TGTGCCAGCTCTCCTCCGGGACAGGGCATGAACACTGAAGCTTTCTTT	CASSPPGQGMNTEAFF
TRBJ1-1	NA	TRBV3-1/TRBV3-2	NA	TGTGCCAGCAGCCAGAGTGGCGTTTTCAACACTGAAGCTTTCTTT	CASSQSGVFNTEAFF
TRBJ1-4	TRBD1	TRBV19	few	TGTGCCAGTTCGGACAGGGGTAATGAAAAACTGTTTTTT	CASSDRGNEKLFF
TRBJ1-3	NA	TRBV7-9	NA	TGTGCCAGCAGCTTAGGAGCAGGCTCTGGAAACACCATATATTTT	CASSLGAGSGNTIYF
TRBJ2-3	NA	TRBV5-4	NA	TGTGCCAGCAGCTTGGGGGGTATACCTACAGATACGCAGTATTTT	CASSLGGIPTDTQYF
TRBJ1-1	NA	TRBV6-5	NA	TGTGCCAGCAGTCCCGGGACACCGAACACTGAAGCTTTCTTT	CASSPGTPNTEAFF
TRBJ1-2	TRBD1	TRBV6-5	NA	TGTGCCAGCAGCCCCGGACAGGGAAAGGTTGGCTACACCTTC	CASSPGQGKVGYTF
TRBJ1-1	NA	TRBV19	NA	TGTGCCAGTAGTACCAGTACAAAGCGCGCTGAAGCTTTCTTT	CASSTSTKRAEAFF
TRBJ2-3	TRBD2	TRBV3-1/TRBV3-2	NA	TGTGCCAGCAGACCTTTTTGGACTAGCGGGGGGCCCACAGATACGCAGTATTTT	CASRPFWTSGGPTDTQYF
TRBJ1-1	NA	TRBV7-6	NA	TGTGCCAGCAGCCCCACGGGGTTGGACACTGAAGCTTTCTTT	CASSPTGLDTEAFF
TRBJ2-3	NA	TRBV5-4	NA	TGTGCCAGCAGCTTGGAAGTCGGCAGGAGCACAGATACGCAGTATTTT	CASSLEVGRSTDTQYF
TRBJ2-3	TRBD2	TRBV7-6	NA	TGTGCCAGCAGCTTAGGGGGACTATTTGGGACAGATACGCAGTATTTT	CASSLGGLFGTDTQYF
TRBJ1-1	NA	TRBV6-5	NA	TGTGCCAGCAGTTACCGGCAGGGTAGGATGAACACTGAAGCTTTCTTT	CASSYRQGRMNTEAFF
TRBJ1-5	NA	TRBV19	NA	TGTGCCAGTAGTATAGGGAGGGGGGGTAGGAATCAGCCCCAGCATTTT	CASSIGRGGRNQPQHF
TRBJ1-2	TRBD1	TRBV28	many	TGTGCCAGCAGACCGGGACAGGGTAAGGATTTTCGTGGGAACTATGGCTACACCTTC	CASRPGQGKDFRGNYGYTF
TRBJ2-7	NA	TRBV7-8	NA	TGTGCCAGCAGTCGAGGGGGGGACTCCTACGAGCAGTACTTC	CASSRGGDSYEQYF
TRBJ2-3	TRBD1	TRBV19	NA	TGTGCCAGTAGTAAAACAGGGACAGGGGGGGATACGCAGTATTTT	CASSKTGTGGDTQYF